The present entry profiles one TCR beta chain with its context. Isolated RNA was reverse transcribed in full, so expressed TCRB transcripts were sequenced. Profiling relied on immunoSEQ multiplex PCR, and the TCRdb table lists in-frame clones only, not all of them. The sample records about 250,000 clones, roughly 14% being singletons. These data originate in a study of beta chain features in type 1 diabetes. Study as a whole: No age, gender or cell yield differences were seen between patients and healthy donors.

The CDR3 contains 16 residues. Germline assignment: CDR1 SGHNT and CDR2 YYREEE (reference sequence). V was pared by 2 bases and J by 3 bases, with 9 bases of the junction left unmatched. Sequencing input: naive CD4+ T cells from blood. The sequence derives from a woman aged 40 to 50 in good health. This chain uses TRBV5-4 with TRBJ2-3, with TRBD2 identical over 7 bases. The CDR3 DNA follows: TGTGCCAGCAGCTTCATGGCGGGGGTCCGAACAGATACGCAGTATTTT. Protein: CASSFMAGVRTDTQYF.